This is a list of T cell receptor beta chains from one sample in a study of blood T cell repertoires in COVID-19. The data were produced by immunoSEQ multiplex PCR, yet TCRdb's version contains in-frame clones alone and is incomplete. The sample holds more than 70,000 clones; around 79% are singletons and the top ten take 24%. What was sequenced was peripheral blood. The receptors come from a human donor in a cohort sampled during active COVID-19. The CDR3 runs from the conserved cysteine through the conserved F or W. Fields, in order: CDR3 protein, J gene, V gene, clone size. Part of the rows lack a size; the others show once, few, many or a class for expanded clones.

cdr3_aa: CASSLPDSSQETQYF
j_call: TRBJ2-5
v_call: TRBV28
clone_size: many

cdr3_aa: CATAQGDHNEQFF
j_call: TRBJ2-1
v_call: TRBV24-1
clone_size: .

cdr3_aa: CASSIRRGVLNTEAFF
j_call: TRBJ1-1
v_call: TRBV19
clone_size: .

cdr3_aa: CASSLILYGSSGNTIYF
j_call: TRBJ1-3
v_call: TRBV7-9
clone_size: .

cdr3_aa: CASSQEQGTQYF
j_call: TRBJ2-5
v_call: TRBV4-2
clone_size: .

cdr3_aa: CATSDPRGAAYEQYF
j_call: TRBJ2-7
v_call: TRBV24-1
clone_size: .

cdr3_aa: CASSYRREISYEQYF
j_call: TRBJ2-7
v_call: TRBV6-5
clone_size: .

cdr3_aa: CASSSQGSGLAGAGREQFF
j_call: TRBJ2-1
v_call: TRBV7-3
clone_size: .

cdr3_aa: CASSPRQKTGELFF
j_call: TRBJ2-2
v_call: TRBV28
clone_size: .

cdr3_aa: CASSVVGVGELFF
j_call: TRBJ2-2
v_call: TRBV9
clone_size: .

cdr3_aa: CASSPQGQGANTIYF
j_call: TRBJ1-3
v_call: TRBV18
clone_size: .

cdr3_aa: CATAGSSYEQYF
j_call: TRBJ2-7
v_call: TRBV12-5
clone_size: once

cdr3_aa: CASSQATGRFTDTQYF
j_call: TRBJ2-3
v_call: TRBV4-1
clone_size: .

cdr3_aa: CATSDMTSGKETQYF
j_call: TRBJ2-5
v_call: TRBV24-1
clone_size: .

cdr3_aa: CASSPSGTNSYEQYF
j_call: TRBJ2-7
v_call: TRBV18
clone_size: once

cdr3_aa: CASSTGQGAFLYGYTF
j_call: TRBJ1-2
v_call: TRBV5-1
clone_size: .

cdr3_aa: CASSEYGQGGPEQYF
j_call: TRBJ2-7
v_call: TRBV6-1
clone_size: .

cdr3_aa: CASSRGTSGDGGENIQYF
j_call: TRBJ2-4
v_call: TRBV7-8
clone_size: .

cdr3_aa: CASSPGSGVGYNEQFF
j_call: TRBJ2-1
v_call: TRBV11-2
clone_size: .

cdr3_aa: CASSYEGWNTEAFF
j_call: TRBJ1-1
v_call: TRBV6-5
clone_size: many

cdr3_aa: CASSQLALSSYNEQFF
j_call: TRBJ2-1
v_call: TRBV4-3
clone_size: .

cdr3_aa: CASSLTPGSEQYF
j_call: TRBJ2-7
v_call: TRBV12-3/TRBV12-4
clone_size: .

cdr3_aa: CASSQRGQPEAFF
j_call: TRBJ1-1
v_call: TRBV3-1/TRBV3-2
clone_size: .

cdr3_aa: CASSFLGGPGYYGYTF
j_call: TRBJ1-2
v_call: TRBV7-9
clone_size: .

cdr3_aa: CASSLDYTNGQPQHF
j_call: TRBJ1-5
v_call: TRBV6-4
clone_size: .

cdr3_aa: CASSYNDREDEQYF
j_call: TRBJ2-7
v_call: TRBV28
clone_size: .

cdr3_aa: CASSIRGLSYNEQFF
j_call: TRBJ2-1
v_call: TRBV19
clone_size: .

cdr3_aa: CASSATLAGGGSGEQFF
j_call: TRBJ2-1
v_call: TRBV7-7
clone_size: .

cdr3_aa: CASTPDMNTEAFF
j_call: TRBJ1-1
v_call: TRBV28
clone_size: .

cdr3_aa: CASGTPFTGTYTEAFF
j_call: TRBJ1-1
v_call: TRBV12-5
clone_size: .

cdr3_aa: CSASSSGSTDTQYF
j_call: TRBJ2-3
v_call: TRBV20-1
clone_size: .

cdr3_aa: CASSLWGQGPGYEQYF
j_call: TRBJ2-7
v_call: TRBV28
clone_size: .

cdr3_aa: CASSPAPAGEGETQYF
j_call: TRBJ2-5
v_call: TRBV7-7
clone_size: .

cdr3_aa: CASSLRAGGRGANVLTF
j_call: TRBJ2-6
v_call: TRBV27
clone_size: .

cdr3_aa: CASSQRLTLAGDLNEQFF
j_call: TRBJ2-1
v_call: TRBV4-1
clone_size: many

cdr3_aa: CASSITDRGLGTEAFF
j_call: TRBJ1-1
v_call: TRBV19
clone_size: many

cdr3_aa: CASGGTSPKQYF
j_call: TRBJ2-7
v_call: TRBV28
clone_size: .

cdr3_aa: CATSDMTRGRNEQFF
j_call: TRBJ2-1
v_call: TRBV24-1
clone_size: .

cdr3_aa: CASSSPYGTTNEQYF
j_call: TRBJ2-7
v_call: TRBV7-9
clone_size: .

cdr3_aa: CASSLTTGGNQPQHF
j_call: TRBJ1-5
v_call: TRBV5-1
clone_size: many

cdr3_aa: CASSPLGTYNEQFF
j_call: TRBJ2-1
v_call: TRBV11-2
clone_size: .

cdr3_aa: CASSLEGADSNQPQHF
j_call: TRBJ1-5
v_call: TRBV5-1
clone_size: .

cdr3_aa: CASSYSKAGGANEQFF
j_call: TRBJ2-1
v_call: TRBV6-2/TRBV6-3
clone_size: .

cdr3_aa: CASSLSPRDLNEQFF
j_call: TRBJ2-1
v_call: TRBV5-5
clone_size: .

cdr3_aa: CASSTDRGHQQYF
j_call: TRBJ2-7
v_call: TRBV7-3
clone_size: .

cdr3_aa: CASSARLAGARDTQYF
j_call: TRBJ2-3
v_call: TRBV11-2
clone_size: few

cdr3_aa: CASSPGAGNTIYF
j_call: TRBJ1-3
v_call: TRBV7-7
clone_size: .

cdr3_aa: CASSLESGRAKNIQYF
j_call: TRBJ2-4
v_call: TRBV7-9
clone_size: .

cdr3_aa: CATSDGTVNTEAFF
j_call: TRBJ1-1
v_call: TRBV24-1
clone_size: many

cdr3_aa: CASSYMRNQPQHF
j_call: TRBJ1-5
v_call: TRBV6-2/TRBV6-3
clone_size: once

cdr3_aa: CASSHPGTEAFF
j_call: TRBJ1-1
v_call: TRBV23-1
clone_size: .

cdr3_aa: CASSQDRVTGNTIYF
j_call: TRBJ1-3
v_call: TRBV3-1/TRBV3-2
clone_size: .

cdr3_aa: CASSATGRTEAFF
j_call: TRBJ1-1
v_call: TRBV19
clone_size: few